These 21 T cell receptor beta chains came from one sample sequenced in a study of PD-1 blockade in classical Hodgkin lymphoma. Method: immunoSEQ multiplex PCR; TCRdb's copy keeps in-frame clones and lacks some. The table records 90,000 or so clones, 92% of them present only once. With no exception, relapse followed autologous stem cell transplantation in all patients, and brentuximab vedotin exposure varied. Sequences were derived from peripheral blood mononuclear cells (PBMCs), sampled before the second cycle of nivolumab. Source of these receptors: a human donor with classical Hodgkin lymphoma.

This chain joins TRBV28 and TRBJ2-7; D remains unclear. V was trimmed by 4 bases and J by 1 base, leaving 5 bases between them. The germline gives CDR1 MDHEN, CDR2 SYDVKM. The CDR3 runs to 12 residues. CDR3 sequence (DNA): TGTGCCAGCAGTTACGGATCCTACGAGCAGTACTTC. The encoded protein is CASSYGSYEQYF.

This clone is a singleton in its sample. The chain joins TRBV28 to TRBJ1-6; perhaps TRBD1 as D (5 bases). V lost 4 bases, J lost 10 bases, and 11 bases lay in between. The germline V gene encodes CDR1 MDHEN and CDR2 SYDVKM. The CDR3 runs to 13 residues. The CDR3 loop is CASSYRSNSPLHF. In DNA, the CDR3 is TGTGCCAGCAGTTACAGGTCTAACTCACCCCTCCACTTT.

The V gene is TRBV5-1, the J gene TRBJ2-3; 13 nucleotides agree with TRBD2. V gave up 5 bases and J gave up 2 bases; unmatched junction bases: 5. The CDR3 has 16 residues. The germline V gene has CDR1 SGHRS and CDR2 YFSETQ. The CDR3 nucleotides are TGCGCCAGCAGATCCGGGACTAGCGGGACCACAGATACGCAGTATTTT. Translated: CASRSGTSGTTDTQYF.

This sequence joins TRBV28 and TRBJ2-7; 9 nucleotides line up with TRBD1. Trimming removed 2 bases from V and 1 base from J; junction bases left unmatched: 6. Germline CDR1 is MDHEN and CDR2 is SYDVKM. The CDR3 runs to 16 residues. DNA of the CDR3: TGTGCCAGCAGTTTAAGACGCGGACAGGGGTCCTACGAGCAGTACTTC. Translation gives CASSLRRGQGSYEQYF.

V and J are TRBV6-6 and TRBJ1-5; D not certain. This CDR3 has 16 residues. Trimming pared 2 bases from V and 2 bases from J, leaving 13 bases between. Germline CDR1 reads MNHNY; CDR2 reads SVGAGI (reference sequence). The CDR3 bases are TGTGCCAGCAGTTACCGCGGGAATAGGGGCAATCAGCCCCAGCATTTT. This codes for CASSYRGNRGNQPQHF.

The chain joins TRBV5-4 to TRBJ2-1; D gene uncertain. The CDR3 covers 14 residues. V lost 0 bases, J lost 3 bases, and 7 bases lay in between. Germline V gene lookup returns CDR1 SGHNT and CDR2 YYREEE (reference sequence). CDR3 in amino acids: CASSLASNYNEQFF. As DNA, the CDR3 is TGTGCCAGCAGCTTGGCGTCCAACTACAATGAGCAGTTCTTC.

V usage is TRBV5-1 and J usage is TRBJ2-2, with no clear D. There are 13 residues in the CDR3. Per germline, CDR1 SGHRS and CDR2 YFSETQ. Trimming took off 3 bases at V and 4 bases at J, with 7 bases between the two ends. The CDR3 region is CASSSRTTGELFF. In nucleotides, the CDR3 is TGCGCCAGCAGCTCCCGGACCACCGGGGAGCTGTTTTTT.

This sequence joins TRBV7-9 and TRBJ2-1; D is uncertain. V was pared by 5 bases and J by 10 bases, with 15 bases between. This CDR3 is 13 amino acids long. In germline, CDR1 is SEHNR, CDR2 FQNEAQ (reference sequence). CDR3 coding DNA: TGTGCCAGCAGCCCCCAGACGGGTCGAGAGCAGTTCTTC. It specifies CASSPQTGREQFF.

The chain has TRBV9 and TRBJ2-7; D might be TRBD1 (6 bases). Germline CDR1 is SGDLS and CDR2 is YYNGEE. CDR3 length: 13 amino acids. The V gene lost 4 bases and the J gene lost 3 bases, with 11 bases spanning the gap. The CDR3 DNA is TGTGCCAGCAGCCCGAGGGACATCTACGAGCAGTACTTC. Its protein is CASSPRDIYEQYF.

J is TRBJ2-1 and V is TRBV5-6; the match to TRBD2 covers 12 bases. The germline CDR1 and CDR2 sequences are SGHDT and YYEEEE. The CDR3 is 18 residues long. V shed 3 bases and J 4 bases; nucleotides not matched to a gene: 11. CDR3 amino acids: CASSSPSGRARYYNEQFF. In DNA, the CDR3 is TGTGCCAGCAGCTCCCCTAGCGGGAGGGCCCGGTATTACAATGAGCAGTTCTTC.

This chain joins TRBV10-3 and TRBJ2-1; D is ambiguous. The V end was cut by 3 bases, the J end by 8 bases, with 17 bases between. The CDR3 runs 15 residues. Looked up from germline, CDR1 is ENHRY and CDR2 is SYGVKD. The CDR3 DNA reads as TGTGCCATCAGTGAAATAATAGCCTCGGGCGATGAGCAGTTCTTC. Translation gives CAISEIIASGDEQFF.

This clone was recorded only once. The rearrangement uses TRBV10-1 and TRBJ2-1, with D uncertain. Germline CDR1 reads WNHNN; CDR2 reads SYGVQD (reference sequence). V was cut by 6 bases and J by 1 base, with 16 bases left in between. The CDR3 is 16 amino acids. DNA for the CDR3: TGCGCCAGCAGCCCAACCGGTGAAGGTTCCTACAATGAGCAGTTCTTC. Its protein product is CASSPTGEGSYNEQFF.

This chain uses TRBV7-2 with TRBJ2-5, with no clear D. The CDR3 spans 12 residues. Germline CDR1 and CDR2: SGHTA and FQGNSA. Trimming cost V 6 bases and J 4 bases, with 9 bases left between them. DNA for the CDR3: TGTGCCAGCAGTCGTTCGCGAGAGACCCAGTACTTC. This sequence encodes CASSRSRETQYF.

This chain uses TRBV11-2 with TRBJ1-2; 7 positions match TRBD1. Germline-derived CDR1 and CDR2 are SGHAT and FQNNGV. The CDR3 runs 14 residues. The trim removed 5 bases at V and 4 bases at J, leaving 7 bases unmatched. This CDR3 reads CASSLATGFYGYTF. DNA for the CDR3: TGTGCCAGCAGCCTGGCGACAGGGTTCTATGGCTACACCTTC.

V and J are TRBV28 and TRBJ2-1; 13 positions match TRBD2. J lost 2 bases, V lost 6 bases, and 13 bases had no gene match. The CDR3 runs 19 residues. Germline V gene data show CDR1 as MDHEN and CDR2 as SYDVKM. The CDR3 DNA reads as TGTGCCAGCAGACCCGGGACTAGCGGGAATGGGTGGGCCTACAATGAGCAGTTCTTC. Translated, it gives CASRPGTSGNGWAYNEQFF.

Here the CDR3 reads CASGMTGTNTGELFF. CDR3 coding DNA: TGTGCCAGCGGCATGACAGGAACGAACACCGGGGAGCTGTTTTTT. The rearrangement uses TRBV6-5 and TRBJ2-2; a possible D gene is TRBD1 (6 bases). This CDR3 is 15 amino acids long. V gave up 8 bases and J gave up 0 bases, with 13 bases separating them. Per germline, CDR1 MNHEY and CDR2 SVGAGI.

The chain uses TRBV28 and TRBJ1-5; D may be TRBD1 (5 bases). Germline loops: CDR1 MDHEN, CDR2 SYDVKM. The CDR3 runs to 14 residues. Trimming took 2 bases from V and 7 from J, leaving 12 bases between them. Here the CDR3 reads CASSLGGAHQPQHF. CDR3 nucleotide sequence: TGTGCCAGCAGTTTAGGCGGGGCTCACCAGCCCCAGCATTTT.

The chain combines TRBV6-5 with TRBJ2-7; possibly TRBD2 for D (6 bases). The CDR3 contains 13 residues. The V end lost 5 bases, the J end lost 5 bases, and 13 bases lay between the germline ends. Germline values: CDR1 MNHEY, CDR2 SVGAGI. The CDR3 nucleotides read TGTGCCAGCAGTCCCACTAGCACCCACGAGCAGTACTTC. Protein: CASSPTSTHEQYF.

CDR3 nucleotide sequence: TGTGCCAGCAGCTTAGAATGGGAGCAGTTCTTC. Amino acids: CASSLEWEQFF. The V gene is TRBV7-2, the J gene TRBJ2-1; no clear D. The germline V gene encodes CDR1 SGHTA and CDR2 FQGNSA. V was clipped by 1 base and J by 10 bases, with 5 bases between them. This CDR3 region has 11 residues.

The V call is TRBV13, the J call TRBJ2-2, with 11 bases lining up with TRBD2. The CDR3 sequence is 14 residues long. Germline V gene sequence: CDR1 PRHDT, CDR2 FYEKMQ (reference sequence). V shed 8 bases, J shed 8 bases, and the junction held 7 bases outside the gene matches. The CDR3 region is CASRTSGRGGELFF. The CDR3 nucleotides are TGTGCCAGCCGGACTAGCGGGCGAGGGGGGGAGCTGTTTTTT. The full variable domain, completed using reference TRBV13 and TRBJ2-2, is AAGVIQSPRHLIKEKRETATLKCYPIPRHDTVYWYQQGPGQDPQFLISFYEKMQSDKGSIPDRFSAQQFSDYHSELNMSSLELGDSALYFCASRTSGRGGELFFGEGSRLTVL.

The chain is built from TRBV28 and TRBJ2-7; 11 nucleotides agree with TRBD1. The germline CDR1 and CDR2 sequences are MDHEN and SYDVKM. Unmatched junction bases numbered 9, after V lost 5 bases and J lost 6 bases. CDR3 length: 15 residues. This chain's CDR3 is CASSPPDRGRPEQYF. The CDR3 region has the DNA TGTGCCAGCAGTCCGCCGGACAGGGGGCGCCCCGAGCAGTACTTC.